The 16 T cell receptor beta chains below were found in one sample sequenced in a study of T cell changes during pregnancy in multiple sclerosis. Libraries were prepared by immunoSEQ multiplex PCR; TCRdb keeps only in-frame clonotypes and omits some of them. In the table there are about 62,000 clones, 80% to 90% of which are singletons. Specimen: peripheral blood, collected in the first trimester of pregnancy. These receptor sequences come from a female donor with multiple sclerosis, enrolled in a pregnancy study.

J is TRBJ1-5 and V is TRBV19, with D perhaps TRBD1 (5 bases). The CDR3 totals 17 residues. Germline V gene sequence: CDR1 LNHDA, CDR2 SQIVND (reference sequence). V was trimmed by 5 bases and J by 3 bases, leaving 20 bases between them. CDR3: CASSHRAGQLINQPQHF. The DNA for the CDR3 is TGTGCCAGTAGTCATAGGGCAGGGCAGCTTATCAATCAGCCCCAGCATTTT. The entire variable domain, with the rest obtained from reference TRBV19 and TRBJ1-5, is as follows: DGGITQSPKYLFRKEGQNVTLSCEQNLNHDAMYWYRQDPGQGLRLIYYSQIVNDFQKGDIAEGYSVSREKKESFPLTVTSAQKNPTAFYLCASSHRAGQLINQPQHFGDGTRLSIL.

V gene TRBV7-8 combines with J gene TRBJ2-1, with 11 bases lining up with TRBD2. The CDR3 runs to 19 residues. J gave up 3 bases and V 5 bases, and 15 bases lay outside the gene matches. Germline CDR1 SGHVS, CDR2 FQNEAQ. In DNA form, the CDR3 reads TGTGCCAGCAGCCGTTCTCTAGCGGGGGGCCTCAGCATCTACAATGAGCAGTTCTTC. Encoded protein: CASSRSLAGGLSIYNEQFF.

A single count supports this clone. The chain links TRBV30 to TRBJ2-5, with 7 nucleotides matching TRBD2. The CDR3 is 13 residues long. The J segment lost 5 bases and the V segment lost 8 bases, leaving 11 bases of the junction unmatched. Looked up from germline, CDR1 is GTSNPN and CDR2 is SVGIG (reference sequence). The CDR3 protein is CAHSSGNRETQYF. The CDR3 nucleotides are TGTGCCCATTCCAGCGGGAACCGGGAGACCCAGTACTTC. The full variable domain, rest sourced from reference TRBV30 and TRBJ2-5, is SQTIHQWPATLVQPVGSPLSLECTVEGTSNPNLYWYRQAAGRGLQLLFYSVGIGQISSEVPQNLSASRPQDRQFILSSKKLLLSDSGFYLCAHSSGNRETQYFGPGTRLLVL.

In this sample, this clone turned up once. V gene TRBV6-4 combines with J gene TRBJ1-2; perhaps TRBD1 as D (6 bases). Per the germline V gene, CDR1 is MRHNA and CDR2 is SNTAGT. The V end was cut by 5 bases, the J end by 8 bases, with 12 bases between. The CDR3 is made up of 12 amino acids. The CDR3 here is CASSHRDGGYTF. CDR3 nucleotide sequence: TGTGCCAGCAGTCACAGGGATGGGGGCTACACCTTC.

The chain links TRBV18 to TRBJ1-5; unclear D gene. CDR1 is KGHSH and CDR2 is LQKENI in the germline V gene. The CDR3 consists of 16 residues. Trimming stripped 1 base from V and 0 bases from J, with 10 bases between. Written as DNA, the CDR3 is TGTGCCAGCTCACCACGGCAGGAAAATAGCAATCAGCCCCAGCATTTT. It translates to CASSPRQENSNQPQHF.

This CDR3 reads CASSGTTGGDGYTF. CDR3 DNA sequence: TGCGCCAGCAGCGGAACGACAGGGGGGGACGGCTACACCTTC. The rearrangement uses TRBV5-1 and TRBJ1-2; 9 positions match TRBD1. The germline V gene has CDR1 SGHRS and CDR2 YFSETQ. V dropped 4 bases and J dropped 8; count of bases not matched to a gene: 9. The CDR3 extends over 14 amino acids.

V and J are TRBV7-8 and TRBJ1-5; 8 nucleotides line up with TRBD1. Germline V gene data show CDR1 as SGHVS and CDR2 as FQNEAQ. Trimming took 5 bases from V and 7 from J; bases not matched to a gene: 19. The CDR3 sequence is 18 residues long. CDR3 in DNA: TGTGCCAGCAGCCCACCCCTCAGGACAGGGACAAGAAAACAGCCCCAGCATTTT. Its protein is CASSPPLRTGTRKQPQHF.

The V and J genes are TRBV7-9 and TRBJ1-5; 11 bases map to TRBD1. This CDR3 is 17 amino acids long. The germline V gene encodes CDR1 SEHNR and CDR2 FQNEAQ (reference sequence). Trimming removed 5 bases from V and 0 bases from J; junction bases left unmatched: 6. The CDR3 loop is CASSGGQGENSNQPQHF. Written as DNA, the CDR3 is TGTGCCAGCAGCGGGGGACAGGGGGAAAATAGCAATCAGCCCCAGCATTTT.

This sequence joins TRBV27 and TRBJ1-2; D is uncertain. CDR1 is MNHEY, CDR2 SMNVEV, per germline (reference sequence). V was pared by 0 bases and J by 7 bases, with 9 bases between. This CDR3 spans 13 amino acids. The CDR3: CASSLSGRTGYTF. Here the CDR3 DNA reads TGTGCCAGCAGTTTATCGGGGAGGACTGGCTACACCTTC.

The DNA of the CDR3 is TGTGCCACCTTTACCACGCGGGGAACCTACGAGCAGTACTTC. Its protein is CATFTTRGTYEQYF. This sequence joins TRBV6-5 and TRBJ2-7, with D perhaps matching TRBD2 (6 bases). Per the germline V gene, CDR1 is MNHEY and CDR2 is SVGAGI. V lost 10 bases, J lost 2 bases, and 18 bases lay in between. The CDR3 is 14 amino acids.

The CDR3 DNA sequence: TGCGCCAGCAGCTTGGTGGTACAGGGAGCCGCTGAAGCTTTCTTT. It yields the protein CASSLVVQGAAEAFF. The chain uses TRBV5-1 and TRBJ1-1, with a possible D match to TRBD1 (6 bases). Looked up from germline, CDR1 is SGHRS and CDR2 is YFSETQ. Deletions cut 0 bases from V and 6 bases from J, with 15 bases between. CDR3 size: 15 residues.

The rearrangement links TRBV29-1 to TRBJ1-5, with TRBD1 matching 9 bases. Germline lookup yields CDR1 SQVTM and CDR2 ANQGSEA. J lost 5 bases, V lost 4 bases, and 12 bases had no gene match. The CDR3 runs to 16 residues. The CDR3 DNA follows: TGCAGCGTTGTCCTCACCGGGACAGGGAATCATCAGCCCCAGCATTTT. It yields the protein CSVVLTGTGNHQPQHF.

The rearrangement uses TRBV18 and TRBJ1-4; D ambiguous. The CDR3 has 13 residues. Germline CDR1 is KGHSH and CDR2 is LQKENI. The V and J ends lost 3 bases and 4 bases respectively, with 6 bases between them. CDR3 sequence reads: CASSPVYNEKLFF. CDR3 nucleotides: TGTGCCAGCTCACCGGTCTATAATGAAAAACTGTTTTTT.

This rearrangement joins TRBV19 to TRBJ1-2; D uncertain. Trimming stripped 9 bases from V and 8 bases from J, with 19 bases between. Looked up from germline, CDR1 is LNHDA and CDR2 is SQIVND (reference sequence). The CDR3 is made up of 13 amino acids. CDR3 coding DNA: TGTGCCAGCCTAGAAGCCAACTATCGGGGCTACACCTTC. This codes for CASLEANYRGYTF. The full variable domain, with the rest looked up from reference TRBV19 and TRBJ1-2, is DGGITQSPKYLFRKEGQNVTLSCEQNLNHDAMYWYRQDPGQGLRLIYYSQIVNDFQKGDIAEGYSVSREKKESFPLTVTSAQKNPTAFYLCASLEANYRGYTFGSGTRLTVV.

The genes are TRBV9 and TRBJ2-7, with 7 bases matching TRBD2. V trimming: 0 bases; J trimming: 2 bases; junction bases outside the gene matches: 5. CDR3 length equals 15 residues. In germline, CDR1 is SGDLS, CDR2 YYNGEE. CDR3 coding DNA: TGTGCCAGCAGCGTAGGCGGGAGTATGACCTACGAGCAGTACTTC. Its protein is CASSVGGSMTYEQYF. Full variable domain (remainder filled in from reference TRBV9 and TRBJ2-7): DSGVTQTPKHLITATGQRVTLRCSPRSGDLSVYWYQQSLDQGLQFLIQYYNGEERAKGNILERFSAQQFPDLHSELNLSSLELGDSALYFCASSVGGSMTYEQYFGPGTRLTVT.

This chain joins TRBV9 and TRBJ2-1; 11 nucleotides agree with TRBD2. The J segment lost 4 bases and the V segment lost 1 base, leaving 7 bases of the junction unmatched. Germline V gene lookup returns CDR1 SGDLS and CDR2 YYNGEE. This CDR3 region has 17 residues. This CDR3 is CASSVTLAGAKYNEQFF. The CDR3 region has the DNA TGTGCCAGCAGCGTAACACTAGCGGGGGCAAAGTACAATGAGCAGTTCTTC.